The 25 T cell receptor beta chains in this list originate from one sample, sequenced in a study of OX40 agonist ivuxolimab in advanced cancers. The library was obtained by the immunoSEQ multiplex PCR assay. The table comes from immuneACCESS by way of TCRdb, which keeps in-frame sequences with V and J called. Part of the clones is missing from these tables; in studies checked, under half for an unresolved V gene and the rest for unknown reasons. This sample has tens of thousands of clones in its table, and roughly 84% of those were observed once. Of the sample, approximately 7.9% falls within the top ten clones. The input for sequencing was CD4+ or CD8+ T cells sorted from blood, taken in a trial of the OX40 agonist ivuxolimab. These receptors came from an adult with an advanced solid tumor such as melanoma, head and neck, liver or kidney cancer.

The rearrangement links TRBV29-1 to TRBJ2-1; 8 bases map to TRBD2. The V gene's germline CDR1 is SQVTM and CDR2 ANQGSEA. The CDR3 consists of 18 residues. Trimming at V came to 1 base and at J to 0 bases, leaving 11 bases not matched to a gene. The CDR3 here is CSVEGLAGASSSYNEQFF. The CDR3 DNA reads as TGCAGCGTTGAAGGGCTAGCGGGCGCCTCCAGCTCCTACAATGAGCAGTTCTTC.

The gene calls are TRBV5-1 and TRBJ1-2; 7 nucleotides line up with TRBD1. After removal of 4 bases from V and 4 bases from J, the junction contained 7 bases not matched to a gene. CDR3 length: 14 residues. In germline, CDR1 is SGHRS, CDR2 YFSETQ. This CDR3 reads CASSPTGNVYGYTF. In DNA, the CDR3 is TGCGCCAGCAGCCCGACAGGGAATGTCTATGGCTACACCTTC.

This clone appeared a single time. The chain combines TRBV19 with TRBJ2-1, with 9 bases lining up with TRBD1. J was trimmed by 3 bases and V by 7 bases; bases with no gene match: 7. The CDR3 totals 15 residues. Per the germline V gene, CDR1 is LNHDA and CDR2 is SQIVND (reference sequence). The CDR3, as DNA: TGTGCCAGTACCAAGGGACAGGGCTTCTACAATGAGCAGTTCTTC. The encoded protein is CASTKGQGFYNEQFF.

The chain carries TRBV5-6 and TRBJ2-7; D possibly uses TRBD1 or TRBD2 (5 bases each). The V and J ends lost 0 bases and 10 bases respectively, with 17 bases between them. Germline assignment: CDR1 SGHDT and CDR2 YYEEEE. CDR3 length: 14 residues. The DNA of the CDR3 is TGTGCCAGCAGCTTGGACAGGACTGCACAGATCCAGTACTTC. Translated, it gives CASSLDRTAQIQYF.

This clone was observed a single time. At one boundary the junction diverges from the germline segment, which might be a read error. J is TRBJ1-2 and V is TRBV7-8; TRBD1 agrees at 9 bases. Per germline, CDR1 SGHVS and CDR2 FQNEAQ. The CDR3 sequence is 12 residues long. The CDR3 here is CASSLDKGQGYF. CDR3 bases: TGTGCCAGCAGCTTAGACAAGGGACAGGGATACTTC.

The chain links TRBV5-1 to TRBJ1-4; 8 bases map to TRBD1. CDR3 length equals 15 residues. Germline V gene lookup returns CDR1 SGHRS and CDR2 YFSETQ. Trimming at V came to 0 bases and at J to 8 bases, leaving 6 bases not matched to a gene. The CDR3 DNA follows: TGCGCCAGCAGCTTGGCCGGACAGGGTGGGGAAAAACTGTTTTTT. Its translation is CASSLAGQGGEKLFF.

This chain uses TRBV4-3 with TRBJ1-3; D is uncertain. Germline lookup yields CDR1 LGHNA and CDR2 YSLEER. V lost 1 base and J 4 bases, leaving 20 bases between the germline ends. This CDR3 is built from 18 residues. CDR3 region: CASSQGWQDLIGGNTIYF. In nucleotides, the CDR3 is TGCGCCAGCAGCCAAGGGTGGCAGGACCTTATCGGGGGAAACACCATATATTTT.

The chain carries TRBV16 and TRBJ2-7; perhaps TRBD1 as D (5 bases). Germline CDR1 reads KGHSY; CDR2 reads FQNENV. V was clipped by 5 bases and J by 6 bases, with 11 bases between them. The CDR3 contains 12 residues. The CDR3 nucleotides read TGTGCCAGCAGCGCACAGGTCGGCGAGCAGTACTTC. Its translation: CASSAQVGEQYF.

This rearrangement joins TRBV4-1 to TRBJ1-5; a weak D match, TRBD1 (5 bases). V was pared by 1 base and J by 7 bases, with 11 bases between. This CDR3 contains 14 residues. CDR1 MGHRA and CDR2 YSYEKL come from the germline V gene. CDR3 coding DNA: TGCGCCAGCAGCCAAGGGGATTGGGGCCAGCCCCAGCATTTT. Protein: CASSQGDWGQPQHF.

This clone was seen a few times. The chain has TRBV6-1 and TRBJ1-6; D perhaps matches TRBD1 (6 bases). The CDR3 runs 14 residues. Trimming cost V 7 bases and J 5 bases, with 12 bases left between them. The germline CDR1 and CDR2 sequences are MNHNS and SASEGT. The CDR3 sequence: CASTRTDNNSPLHF. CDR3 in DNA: TGTGCCAGCACCAGGACAGACAATAATTCACCCCTCCACTTT.

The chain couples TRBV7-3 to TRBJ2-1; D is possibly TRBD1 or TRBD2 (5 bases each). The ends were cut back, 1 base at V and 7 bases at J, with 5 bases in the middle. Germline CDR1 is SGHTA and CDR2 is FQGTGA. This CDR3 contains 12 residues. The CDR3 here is CASSLRGNEQFF. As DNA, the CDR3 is TGTGCCAGCAGCTTAAGGGGGAATGAGCAGTTCTTC.

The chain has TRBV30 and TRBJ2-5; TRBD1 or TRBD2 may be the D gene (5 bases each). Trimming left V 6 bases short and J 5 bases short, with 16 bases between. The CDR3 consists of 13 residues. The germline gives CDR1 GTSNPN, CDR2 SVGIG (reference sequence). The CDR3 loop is CACNVWGSETQYF. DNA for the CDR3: TGTGCCTGTAACGTCTGGGGGAGTGAGACCCAGTACTTC.

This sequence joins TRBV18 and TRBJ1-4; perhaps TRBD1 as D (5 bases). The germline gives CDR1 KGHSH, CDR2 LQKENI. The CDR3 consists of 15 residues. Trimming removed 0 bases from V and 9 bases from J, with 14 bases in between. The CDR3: CASSPPIMAGKKLFF. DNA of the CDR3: TGTGCCAGCTCACCACCGATTATGGCAGGGAAAAAACTGTTTTTT.

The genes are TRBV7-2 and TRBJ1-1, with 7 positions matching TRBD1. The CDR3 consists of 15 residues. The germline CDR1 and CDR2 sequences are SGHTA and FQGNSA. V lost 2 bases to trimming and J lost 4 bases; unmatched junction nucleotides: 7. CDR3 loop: CASSLSQGGSTEAFF. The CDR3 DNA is TGTGCCAGCAGCTTAAGCCAGGGGGGGTCCACTGAAGCTTTCTTT. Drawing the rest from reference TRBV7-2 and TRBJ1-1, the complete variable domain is GAGVSQSPSNKVTEKGKDVELRCDPISGHTALYWYRQSLGQGLEFLIYFQGNSAPDKSGLPSDRFSAERTGGSVSTLTIQRTQQEDSAVYLCASSLSQGGSTEAFFGQGTRLTVV.

As DNA, the CDR3 is TGTGCCAGCAGCCCGTATAGGGACAGGGTCTCTAAAAACTATGGCTACACCTTC. It encodes CASSPYRDRVSKNYGYTF. The rearrangement uses TRBV5-6 and TRBJ1-2; 9 nucleotides align to TRBD1. Germline CDR1 is SGHDT and CDR2 is YYEEEE. The J segment lost 2 bases and the V segment lost 4 bases, leaving 15 bases of the junction unmatched. This CDR3 comprises 18 residues. The full variable domain, completed using reference TRBV5-6 and TRBJ1-2, is DAGVTQSPTHLIKTRGQQVTLRCSPKSGHDTVSWYQQALGQGPQFIFQYYEEEERQRGNFPDRFSGHQFPNYSSELNVNALLLGDSALYLCASSPYRDRVSKNYGYTFGSGTRLTVV.

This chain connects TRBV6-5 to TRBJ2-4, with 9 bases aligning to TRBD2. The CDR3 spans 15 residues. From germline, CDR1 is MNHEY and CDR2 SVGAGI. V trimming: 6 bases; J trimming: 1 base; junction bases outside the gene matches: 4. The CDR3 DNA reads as TGTGCCAGCAGCCCTGCGGGGGGGGCCAAAAACATTCAGTACTTC. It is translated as CASSPAGGAKNIQYF.

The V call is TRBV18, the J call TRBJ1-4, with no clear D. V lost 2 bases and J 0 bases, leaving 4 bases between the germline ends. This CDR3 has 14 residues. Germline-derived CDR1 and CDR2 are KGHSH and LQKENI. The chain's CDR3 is CASSPSTTNEKLFF. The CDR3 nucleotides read TGTGCCAGCTCACCAAGTACAACTAATGAAAAACTGTTTTTT. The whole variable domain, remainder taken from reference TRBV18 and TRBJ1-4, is NAGVMQNPRHLVRRRGQEARLRCSPMKGHSHVYWYRQLPEEGLKFMVYLQKENIIDESGMPKERFSAEFPKEGPSILRIQQVVRGDSAAYFCASSPSTTNEKLFFGSGTQLSVL.

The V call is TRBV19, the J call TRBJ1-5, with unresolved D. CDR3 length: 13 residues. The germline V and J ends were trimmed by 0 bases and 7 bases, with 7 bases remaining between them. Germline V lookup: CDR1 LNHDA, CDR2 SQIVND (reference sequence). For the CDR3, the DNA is TGTGCCAGTAGTATAGACGTAGACCAGCCCCAGCATTTT. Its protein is CASSIDVDQPQHF. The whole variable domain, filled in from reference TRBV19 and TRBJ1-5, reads DGGITQSPKYLFRKEGQNVTLSCEQNLNHDAMYWYRQDPGQGLRLIYYSQIVNDFQKGDIAEGYSVSREKKESFPLTVTSAQKNPTAFYLCASSIDVDQPQHFGDGTRLSIL.

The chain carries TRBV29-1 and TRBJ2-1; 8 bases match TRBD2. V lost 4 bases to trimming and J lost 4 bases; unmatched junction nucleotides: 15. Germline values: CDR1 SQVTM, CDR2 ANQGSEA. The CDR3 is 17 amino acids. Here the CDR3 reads CSVGAFPGRGAYNEQFF. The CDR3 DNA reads TGCAGCGTTGGGGCCTTTCCGGGGCGGGGGGCTTACAATGAGCAGTTCTTC.

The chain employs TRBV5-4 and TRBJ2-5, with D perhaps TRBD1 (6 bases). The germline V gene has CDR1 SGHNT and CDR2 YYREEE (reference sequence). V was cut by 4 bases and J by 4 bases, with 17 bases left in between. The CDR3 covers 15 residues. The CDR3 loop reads CASSLGTPGRETQYF. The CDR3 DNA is TGTGCCAGCAGCCTGGGGACACCAGGGCGAGAGACCCAGTACTTC.

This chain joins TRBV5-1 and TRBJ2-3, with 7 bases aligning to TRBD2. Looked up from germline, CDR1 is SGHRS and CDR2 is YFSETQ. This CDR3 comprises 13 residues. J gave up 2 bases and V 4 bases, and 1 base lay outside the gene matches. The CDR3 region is CASSGGDTDTQYF. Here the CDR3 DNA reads TGCGCCAGCAGCGGGGGGGACACAGATACGCAGTATTTT.

The CDR3 sequence: CASSQRRSGQGYSGNTIYF. CDR3 coding DNA: TGTGCCAGCAGCCAACGTCGATCAGGACAGGGTTACTCTGGAAACACCATATATTTT. The V and J genes are TRBV5-6 and TRBJ1-3, with TRBD1 matching over 8 bases. The germline CDR1 and CDR2 sequences are SGHDT and YYEEEE. The CDR3 runs to 19 residues. J was trimmed by 0 bases and V by 4 bases; bases with no gene match: 15.

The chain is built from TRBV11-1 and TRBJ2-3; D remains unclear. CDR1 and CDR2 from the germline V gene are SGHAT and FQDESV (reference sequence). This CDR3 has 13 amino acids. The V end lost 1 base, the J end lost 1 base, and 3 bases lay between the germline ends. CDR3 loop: CASSLDGTDTQYF. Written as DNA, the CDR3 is TGTGCCAGCAGCTTAGACGGCACAGATACGCAGTATTTT.

CDR3: CASRAAGGSEQYF. CDR3 nucleotide sequence: TGTGCCAGTAGAGCCGCCGGGGGGTCGGAGCAGTACTTC. V and J are TRBV19 and TRBJ2-7, with 7 nucleotides matching TRBD2. CDR3 size: 13 residues. The V and J ends lost 6 bases and 7 bases, in that order; junction bases with no gene match: 9. Germline V gene sequence: CDR1 LNHDA, CDR2 SQIVND (reference sequence).

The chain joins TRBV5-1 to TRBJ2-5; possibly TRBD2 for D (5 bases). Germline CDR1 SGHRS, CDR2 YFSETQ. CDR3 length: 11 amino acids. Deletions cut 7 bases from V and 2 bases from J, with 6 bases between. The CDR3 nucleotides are TGCGCCAGCCCGGGGCAAGAGACCCAGTACTTC. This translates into CASPGQETQYF.